These 26 T cell receptor beta chains were sequenced from one sample in a study of T cell repertoires in cytomegalovirus infection. For these receptors, no antigen is known. Via MiXCR, TCRdb re-called the reads, giving one row per CDR3 protein. This repertoire shows around 900,000 distinct CDR3 sequences, roughly 30% found once; its top ten account for about 14%. The sequencing here drew on cultured CD8+ T cells from PBMCs, taken from culture after CMV antigen stimulation. The receptors shown here come from a human donor in good health (CMV status not recorded). Some clones in this sample may be carry-over from other donors' samples.

For this clonotype: At one end the junction does not follow the germline gene, possibly because of a read error. The V and J genes are TRBV9 and TRBJ1-1; weak D call: TRBD1 (6 bases). CDR3 length: 18 residues. Germline V gives CDR1 SGDLS, CDR2 YYNGEE. CDR3 DNA sequence: TGTGCCAGCAGCGCGAGAGAGGGACACCTAAATCTGAACGCTGAAGCTTTCTTT. Its protein is CASSAREGHLNLNAEAFF.

The table lists this clonotype with a count of one. This CDR3 reads CCARDRADSLYEQYV. As DNA, the CDR3 is TGCTGTGCTAGAGATCGAGCCGACAGTCTCTACGAGCAGTACGTC. The chain has TRBV20-1 and TRBJ2-7; D perhaps matches TRBD1 (5 bases). CDR3 length equals 15 residues. The germline gives CDR1 DFQATT, CDR2 SNEGSKA (reference sequence).

With respect to this clonotype: A much bigger clone sits one base away, suggesting this may be a read error. The chain employs TRBV7-6 and TRBJ1-4, with a tentative D call TRBD1 (5 bases). The CDR3 length is 15 residues. CDR1 is SGHVS and CDR2 is FNYEAQ in the germline V gene. The CDR3 region has the DNA TGTGTCAGCAGTCAAACAGGTCCCGCAGGTGAAAAACTGTTTTTT. It specifies CVSSQTGPAGEKLFF.

The chain combines TRBV27 with TRBJ1-2; a possible D gene is TRBD1 (6 bases). CDR1 MNHEY and CDR2 SMNVEV come from the germline V gene (reference sequence). Trimming removed 5 bases from V and 7 bases from J, with 20 bases in between. This CDR3 contains 15 residues. CDR3 sequence reads: CASSRSGQGLGGYTF. The CDR3 DNA follows: TGTGCCAGCAGTCGCTCGGGGCAGGGGTTAGGTGGCTACACCTTC.

The V and J genes are TRBV29-1 and TRBJ2-6; a possible D gene is TRBD2 (8 bases). Per the germline V gene, CDR1 is SQVTM and CDR2 is ANQGSEA. V lost 4 bases and J lost 0, with 13 bases in between. The CDR3 length is 16 residues. The CDR3 spells CSVVAGQSSGANVLTF. CDR3 DNA sequence: TGCAGCGTTGTAGCGGGACAGAGCTCTGGGGCCAACGTCCTGACTTTC.

This clonotype came up many times. The chain couples TRBV7-9 to TRBJ2-1; D gene ambiguous. The CDR3 extends over 15 amino acids. The V end lost 2 bases, the J end lost 0 bases, and 8 bases lay between the germline ends. Germline values: CDR1 SEHNR, CDR2 FQNEAQ (reference sequence). DNA for the CDR3: TGTGCCAGCAGCTTATACCGAGGCTCCTACAATGAGCAGTTCTTC. Its translation: CASSLYRGSYNEQFF.

The gene calls are TRBV11-2 and TRBJ1-6; D perhaps matches TRBD1 (5 bases). Trimming removed 4 bases at V and 10 bases at J, with 8 bases between. CDR1 SGHAT and CDR2 FQNNGV come from the germline V gene. This CDR3 is 12 amino acids long. CDR3 loop: CASSSGYSPLHF. The CDR3 coding sequence is TGTGCCAGCAGCTCAGGGTACTCACCCCTCCACTTT.

This clonotype has only a few counts. The CDR3 spells CASSILGQEQPQHF. For the CDR3, the DNA is TGTGCCAGTAGTATTTTGGGGCAAGAGCAGCCCCAGCATTTT. The V gene is TRBV19, the J gene TRBJ1-5; maybe TRBD1 (5 bases). Trimming removed 3 bases at V and 7 bases at J, with 13 bases between. CDR3 length: 14 amino acids. Germline V gives CDR1 LNHDA, CDR2 SQIVND (reference sequence).

This clonotype has more than one count but fewer than ten. The V call is TRBV6-5, the J call TRBJ2-5; D remains unclear. Looked up from germline, CDR1 is MNHEY and CDR2 is SVGAGI. The CDR3 is made up of 14 amino acids. V was shortened by 4 bases and J by 2 bases, with 11 bases between the two germline ends. In DNA form, the CDR3 reads TGTGCCAGCAGTTCAGCCCAGAGACAAGAGACCCAGTACTTC. This sequence encodes CASSSAQRQETQYF.

With respect to this clonotype: This clone may be a read error of a much larger clone one base away. The chain recombines TRBV7-2 with TRBJ1-2; 8 positions agree with TRBD1. The V gene's germline CDR1 is SGHTA and CDR2 FQGNSA. This CDR3 has 14 residues. Trimming at V came to 5 bases and at J to 7 bases, leaving 9 bases not matched to a gene. CDR3 sequence (DNA): TGTGCCAGCAGCCACGGACAGGGCCGATCTGGCTACACCTTC. Translating gives CASSHGQGRSGYTF.

This clonotype appeared a few times. J is TRBJ2-1 and V is TRBV9, with 11 bases that match TRBD1. CDR1 is SGDLS and CDR2 is YYNGEE in the germline V gene. CDR3 length: 15 residues. V was pared by 4 bases and J by 9 bases, with 9 bases of the junction left unmatched. The CDR3 protein is CASSSRTGGLSEQFF. The CDR3 nucleotides are TGTGCCAGCAGCTCCCGGACAGGGGGCTTGAGTGAGCAGTTCTTC.

This clonotype occurred a few times. V and J are TRBV25-1 and TRBJ2-1; no definite D call. Germline assignment: CDR1 MGHDK and CDR2 SYGVNS. Trimming removed 0 bases at V and 6 bases at J, with 9 bases between. The CDR3 consists of 14 residues. Written as DNA, the CDR3 is TGTGCCAGCAGTGAATACGCCCACTCCAATGAGCAGTTCTTC. As protein: CASSEYAHSNEQFF.

The rearrangement links TRBV14 to TRBJ2-1; 9 bases are a match to TRBD2. Losses at the gene ends were 3 bases for V and 7 bases for J; bases not matched to a gene: 7. CDR1 is SGHDN and CDR2 is FVKESK in the germline V gene. This CDR3 comprises 15 residues. The CDR3 protein is CASSHKASGVNEQFF. As DNA, the CDR3 is TGTGCCAGCAGCCATAAGGCTAGCGGGGTTAATGAGCAGTTCTTC.

V usage is TRBV5-5 and J usage is TRBJ2-2; either TRBD1 or TRBD2 may supply D (5 bases each). The germline V gene encodes CDR1 SGHKS and CDR2 YYEKEE (reference sequence). The CDR3 spans 16 residues. V shed 4 bases and J shed 4 bases, with 17 bases lying between them. The DNA of the CDR3 is TGTGCCAGCAGCCCGACGGGGCCCCTGGGCACCGGGGAGCTGTTTTTT. Its protein product is CASSPTGPLGTGELFF.

This clonotype showed up just a few times. The chain joins TRBV6-5 to TRBJ1-4; no clear D. The CDR3 sequence is 15 residues long. The V and J ends lost 5 bases and 0 bases respectively, with 10 bases between them. Germline V gene data show CDR1 as MNHEY and CDR2 as SVGAGI. The CDR3 region has the DNA TGTGCCAGCAGTATCTCGATGCCAACTAATGAAAAACTGTTTTTT. Translated: CASSISMPTNEKLFF.

This clonotype was observed a handful of times. This chain connects TRBV6-1 to TRBJ2-3; either TRBD1 or TRBD2 may fit D (6 bases each). Trimming pared 8 bases from V and 6 bases from J, leaving 21 bases between. The CDR3 has 15 amino acids. CDR1 MNHNS and CDR2 SASEGT come from the germline V gene. For the CDR3, the DNA is TGTGCCAGCCCAGCGGCAGGGGAGGATCCTGATACGCAGTATTTT. It is translated as CASPAAGEDPDTQYF.

As for this clonotype: A read error is possible here, since a much larger clone lies one base away. V and J are TRBV7-9 and TRBJ2-3; 10 bases fit TRBD1. Germline V gene lookup returns CDR1 SEHNR and CDR2 FQNEAQ (reference sequence). This CDR3 is built from 14 residues. CDR3 loop: CATRDRGYTDTRYF. The CDR3 nucleotides are TGTGCCACCCGGGACAGGGGATACACAGATACGCGGTATTTT.

This clonotype came up a few times. This chain links TRBV7-9 with TRBJ2-1, with D perhaps matching TRBD2 (5 bases). The V gene's germline CDR1 is SEHNR and CDR2 FQNEAQ (reference sequence). Trimming pared 8 bases from V and 8 bases from J, leaving 22 bases between. This CDR3 region has 15 residues. The chain's CDR3 is CASSLDFSRRDEQFF. The CDR3 coding sequence is TGTGCCAGCTCCTTGGACTTTTCTCGGCGGGATGAGCAGTTCTTC.

This clonotype appeared a few times. This chain connects TRBV7-6 to TRBJ2-2; D not resolved. Per the germline V gene, CDR1 is SGHVS and CDR2 is FNYEAQ. The CDR3 covers 15 residues. Trimming took 5 bases from V and 6 from J, leaving 16 bases between them. The CDR3 here is CASSPPLGSAGELFF. CDR3 sequence (DNA): TGTGCCAGCAGCCCCCCTCTAGGGTCGGCCGGGGAGCTGTTTTTT.

The chain couples TRBV24-1 to TRBJ2-1, with 7 positions matching TRBD1. Germline CDR1 KGHDR, CDR2 SFDVKD. The CDR3 length is 14 residues. The V and J ends lost 5 bases and 9 bases, in that order; junction bases with no gene match: 9. The CDR3 protein is CATSVERQGREQFF. In nucleotides, the CDR3 is TGTGCCACCAGTGTGGAGAGACAGGGACGTGAGCAGTTCTTC.

This clonotype was observed at least ten times. A read error may produce the germline difference seen at one junction end. The chain combines TRBV7-7 with TRBJ1-1; unclear D gene. This CDR3 region has 13 residues. The germline gives CDR1 SSHAT, CDR2 FNYEAQ (reference sequence). This CDR3 is CASSLKENTEAFF. The DNA for the CDR3 is TGTGCTAGCAGCTTAAAGGAGAACACTGAAGCTTTCTTT.

The chain has TRBV19 and TRBJ1-4, with 10 bases identical to TRBD1. Germline CDR1 is LNHDA and CDR2 is SQIVND (reference sequence). V dropped 11 bases and J dropped 8; count of bases not matched to a gene: 11. There are 14 residues in the CDR3. CDR3 region: CAACSGTGVEKLFF. The DNA for the CDR3 is TGTGCCGCCTGCTCCGGGACAGGGGTGGAAAAACTGTTTTTT.

This clonotype was counted a few times. V and J are TRBV7-8 and TRBJ1-2, with TRBD1 matching 11 bases. The ends lost 5 bases at V and 3 bases at J; junction bases unmatched: 5. The V gene's germline CDR1 is SGHVS and CDR2 FQNEAQ. The CDR3 loop spans 15 amino acids. This chain's CDR3 is CASSPRTGGYYGYTF. As DNA, the CDR3 is TGTGCCAGCAGCCCAAGGACAGGGGGCTACTATGGCTACACCTTC.

This clonotype occurred many times. The chain carries TRBV12-3 or TRBV12-4 and TRBJ2-7, with no clear D. There are 13 residues in the CDR3. Trimming removed 5 bases at V and 1 base at J, with 9 bases between. CDR3 amino acids: CASSQGRSYEQYV. CDR3 DNA: TGTGCCAGCAGTCAAGGACGGTCCTACGAGCAGTACGTC.

This clonotype was observed at least ten times. CDR3 bases: TGTGCCAGCAGCTTAGAACGGACTGGGAGTGAAAAACTGTTTTTT. Translated, it gives CASSLERTGSEKLFF. The chain couples TRBV7-6 to TRBJ1-4; no definite D call. This CDR3 has 15 residues. Trimming stripped 1 base from V and 7 bases from J, with 13 bases between. Germline V lookup: CDR1 SGHVS, CDR2 FNYEAQ.

Comment on this clonotype: A much larger clone sits a single nucleotide away, making a read error possible. V is TRBV7-6 and J is TRBJ1-5, with 7 nucleotides matching TRBD1. The germline V gene has CDR1 SGHVS and CDR2 FNYEAQ. The CDR3 covers 17 residues. CDR3 amino acids: CANSLLGTVDSNQPQHF. CDR3 nucleotide sequence: TGTGCCAACAGCTTACTCGGGACAGTTGATAGCAATCAGCCCCAGCATTTT.